A selection of T cell receptor beta chains follows, all from one sample in a study of T cells expressing NK-cell markers. Each CDR3 protein gets one entry in TCRdb, which reprocessed the 5' RACE reads and gives no DNA. This table lists a few hundred thousand distinct CDR3 sequences. What was sequenced was blood T cells: a sorted CD56 or NKG2C T cell subset, CD4+ or CD8+ T cells, or bulk PBMC T cells (not recorded which). The origin of the receptors is a man aged 18 to 29 in good health. Both conserved end residues are part of each CDR3. Each record gives: J gene, V gene, CDR3 protein.

>TRBJ2-5|TRBV12-5
CASGFGTGETQYF
>TRBJ1-1|TRBV7-8
CASSLGFRGPEAFF
>TRBJ2-2|TRBV3-1
CASSPGQSNTGELFF
>TRBJ2-5|TRBV6-5
CASTSPPGQKTQYF
>TRBJ1-3|TRBV20-1
CSASGAQGPGNTIYF
>TRBJ1-4|TRBV11-2
CASSLDGFEKLFF
>TRBJ2-7|TRBV9
CASSLGLAGPRYEQYF
>TRBJ1-4|TRBV12-3/TRBV12-4
CASSLGAGNEKLFF
>TRBJ2-3|TRBV30
CAWTRGGKMTDTQYF
>TRBJ2-4|TRBV12-3/TRBV12-4
CASSPPWAVQYF
>TRBJ2-5|TRBV4-1
CASSQGRQFQETQYF
>TRBJ2-3|TRBV28
CASSSWDRIYSTDTQYF
>TRBJ2-1|TRBV6-2/TRBV6-3
CASSSWAWGPYNEQFF
>TRBJ2-5|TRBV12-3/TRBV12-4
CASSSLGRDQETQYF
>TRBJ1-3|TRBV4-2
CASSPSEGRNTIYF
>TRBJ1-1|TRBV20-1
CSAREGQGTTEAFF
>TRBJ2-1|TRBV4-1
CASSHPGQVNNEQFF
>TRBJ2-5|TRBV18
CASSPNRAQETQYF
>TRBJ1-1|TRBV3-1
CASADNSRNTEAFF
>TRBJ2-3|TRBV15
CATSMPGSTDTQYF
>TRBJ1-5|TRBV10-3
CATTGTSGQPQHF
>TRBJ2-1|TRBV11-3
CASSFRNGEAGGSLEFF
>TRBJ1-2|TRBV25-1
CASSESGGYTF
>TRBJ2-2|TRBV27
CASSQRRGNTGELFF
>TRBJ1-1|TRBV6-5
CASSYSTSGTEAFF
>TRBJ1-5|TRBV20-1
CSAQRVNQPQHF
>TRBJ2-2|TRBV6-4
CASRGGSTGELFF
>TRBJ2-3|TRBV7-9
CASSPGLAGSQYF
>TRBJ1-2|TRBV4-3
CASSRSTDRGNYGYTF
>TRBJ2-1|TRBV5-4
CAATRRGIFYNEQFF
>TRBJ2-5|TRBV3-1
CASSATGTGSPETQYF
>TRBJ1-3|TRBV20-1
CSASGNGTGRGNTIYF
>TRBJ2-7|TRBV20-1
CSARGTDSYEQYF
>TRBJ2-5|TRBV20-1
CSARGGGPKAQYF
>TRBJ2-7|TRBV5-1
CASSLGWDRLTYYEQYF